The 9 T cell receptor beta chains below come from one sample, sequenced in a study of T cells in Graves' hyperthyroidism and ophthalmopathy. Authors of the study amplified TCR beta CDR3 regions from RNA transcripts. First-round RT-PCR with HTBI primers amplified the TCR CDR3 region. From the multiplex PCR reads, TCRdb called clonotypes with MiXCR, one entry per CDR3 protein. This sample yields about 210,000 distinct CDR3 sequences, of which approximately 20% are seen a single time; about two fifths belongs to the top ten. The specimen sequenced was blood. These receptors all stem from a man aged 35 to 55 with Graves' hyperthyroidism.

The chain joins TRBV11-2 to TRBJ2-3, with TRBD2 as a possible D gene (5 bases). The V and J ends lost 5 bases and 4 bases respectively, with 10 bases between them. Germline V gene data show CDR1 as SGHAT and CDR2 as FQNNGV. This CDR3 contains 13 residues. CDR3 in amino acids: CASSRSEADTQYF. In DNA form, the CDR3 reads TGTGCCAGCAGCAGATCGGAGGCAGATACGCAGTATTTT.

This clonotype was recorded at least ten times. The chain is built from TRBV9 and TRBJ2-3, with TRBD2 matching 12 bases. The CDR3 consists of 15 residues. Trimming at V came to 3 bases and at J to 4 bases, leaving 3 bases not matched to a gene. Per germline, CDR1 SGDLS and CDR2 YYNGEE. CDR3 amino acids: CASSALAGGSDTQYF. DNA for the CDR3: TGTGCCAGCAGCGCCCTAGCGGGGGGGTCAGATACGCAGTATTTT.

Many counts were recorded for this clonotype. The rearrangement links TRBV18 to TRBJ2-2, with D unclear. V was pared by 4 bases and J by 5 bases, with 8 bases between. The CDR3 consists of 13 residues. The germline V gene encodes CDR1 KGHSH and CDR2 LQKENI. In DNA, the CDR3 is TGTGCCAGCTCACTCACAGAAACCGGGGAGCTGTTTTTT. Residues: CASSLTETGELFF.

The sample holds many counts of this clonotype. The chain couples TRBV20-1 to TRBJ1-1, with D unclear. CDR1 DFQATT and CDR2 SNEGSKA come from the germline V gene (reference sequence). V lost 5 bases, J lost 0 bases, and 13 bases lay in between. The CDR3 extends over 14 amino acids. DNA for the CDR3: TGCAGTGCTGTTAGCGTCAGATTGAACACTGAAGCTTTCTTT. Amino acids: CSAVSVRLNTEAFF.

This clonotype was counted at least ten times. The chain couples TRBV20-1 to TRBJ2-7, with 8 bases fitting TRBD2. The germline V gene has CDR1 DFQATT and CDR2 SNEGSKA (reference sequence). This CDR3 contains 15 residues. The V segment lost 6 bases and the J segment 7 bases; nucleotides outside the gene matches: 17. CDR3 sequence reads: CSATPGLGPPREQYF. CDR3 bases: TGCAGTGCCACACCGGGACTAGGTCCACCTCGGGAGCAGTACTTC.

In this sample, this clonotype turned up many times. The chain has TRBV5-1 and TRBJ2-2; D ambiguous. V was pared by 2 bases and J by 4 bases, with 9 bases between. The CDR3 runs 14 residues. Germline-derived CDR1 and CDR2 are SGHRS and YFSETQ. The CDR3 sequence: CASSFTDVTGELFF. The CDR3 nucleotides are TGCGCCAGCAGCTTCACAGATGTCACCGGGGAGCTGTTTTTT.

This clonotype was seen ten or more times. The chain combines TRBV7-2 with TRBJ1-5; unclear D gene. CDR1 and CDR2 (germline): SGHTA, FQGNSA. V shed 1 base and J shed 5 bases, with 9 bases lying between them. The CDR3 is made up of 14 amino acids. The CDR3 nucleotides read TGTGCCAGCAGCTTAGGATTAGTGGATCAGCCCCAGCATTTT. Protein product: CASSLGLVDQPQHF.

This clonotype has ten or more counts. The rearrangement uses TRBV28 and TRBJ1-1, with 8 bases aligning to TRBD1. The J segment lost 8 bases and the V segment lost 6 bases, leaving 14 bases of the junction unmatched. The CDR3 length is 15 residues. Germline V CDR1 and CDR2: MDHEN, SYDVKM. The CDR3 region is CASRVGGQGAKEAFF. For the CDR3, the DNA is TGTGCCAGCAGAGTAGGGGGGCAGGGGGCGAAGGAAGCTTTCTTT.

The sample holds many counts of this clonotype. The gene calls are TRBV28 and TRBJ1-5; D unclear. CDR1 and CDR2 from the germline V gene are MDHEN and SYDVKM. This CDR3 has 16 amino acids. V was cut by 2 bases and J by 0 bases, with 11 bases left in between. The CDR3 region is CASSLIAVHSNQPQHF. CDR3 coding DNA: TGTGCCAGCAGTTTAATCGCCGTACATAGCAATCAGCCCCAGCATTTT.